The clone carrying this T cell receptor (beta chain) was seen a handful of times. This sample stems from a study of blood T cell repertoires in COVID-19. CDR1 is ENHRY, CDR2 SYGVKD, per germline. The ends were cut back, 4 bases at V and 8 bases at J, with 15 bases in the middle. The CDR3 is 15 residues long. Assay: immunoSEQ multiplex PCR; the TCRdb copy retains only in-frame clones and omits some. The table includes 300,000 to 350,000 clones, 85% to 90% detected once. The chain couples TRBV10-3 to TRBJ1-6, with a possible D match to TRBD1 (6 bases). Sequencing was carried out using peripheral blood. The sequence came from a woman aged 45-65 years with COVID-19, enrolled during active disease. CDR3 loop: CAISGPGTPDSPLHF. The CDR3 nucleotides read TGTGCCATCAGTGGTCCCGGGACACCCGATTCACCCCTCCACTTT.